The 18 T cell receptor beta chains below come from one sample, sequenced in a study of regulatory T cells in long-lasting Graves disease. HTBI primers from iRepertoire and Arm-PCR of CDR3 regions yielded the TCR beta libraries. In TCRdb, the multiplex PCR reads were re-called with MiXCR into one record per CDR3 protein. The sample yields 580,000 or so distinct CDR3 sequences, 15% to 20% seen once. Documented time point: newly diagnosed GD, antithyroid drugs for less than 3 months. The TCR library used RNA extracted from PBMCs. The sample was also reused in another study, on T cells in Graves' hyperthyroidism and ophthalmopathy.

The sequencing used peripheral blood mononuclear cells (PBMCs), collected at new diagnosis, from a patient treated with antithyroid drugs. These receptor sequences come from a man in his late teens or twenties with Graves disease.

This clonotype was seen repeatedly, ten times or more. V is TRBV10-3 and J is TRBJ2-7; a possible D gene is TRBD2 (5 bases). Germline V CDR1 and CDR2: ENHRY, SYGVKD. The V gene lost 2 bases and the J gene lost 0 bases, with 14 bases spanning the gap. The CDR3 covers 16 residues. The chain's CDR3 is CAISEGLGGLSYEQYF. CDR3 nucleotides: TGTGCCATCAGTGAGGGGTTGGGCGGGCTCTCCTACGAGCAGTACTTC.

This clonotype was seen a few times. The chain links TRBV3-1 to TRBJ1-3; D remains unclear. Deletions cut 6 bases from V and 0 bases from J, with 12 bases between. The CDR3 is made up of 15 amino acids. Germline CDR1 and CDR2: LGHDT and YNNKEL (reference sequence). The CDR3 reads CASSGPRTSGNTIYF. The CDR3 DNA reads TGTGCCAGCAGTGGACCGAGGACCTCTGGAAACACCATATATTTT.

This clonotype was seen a handful of times. This rearrangement joins TRBV7-9 to TRBJ2-7, with D perhaps TRBD1 or TRBD2 (6 bases each). V lost 3 bases, J lost 4 bases, and 13 bases lay in between. Germline V lookup: CDR1 SEHNR, CDR2 FQNEAQ (reference sequence). This CDR3 has 14 residues. The CDR3 sequence is CASSFDGGRYEQYF. In DNA form, the CDR3 reads TGTGCCAGCAGCTTCGATGGGGGGCGGTACGAGCAGTACTTC. The full variable domain, in which reference TRBV7-9 and TRBJ2-7 provide the parts outside the CDR3, is DTGVSQNPRHKITKRGQNVTFRCDPISEHNRLYWYRQTLGQGPEFLTYFQNEAQLEKSRLLSDRFSAERPKGSFSTLEIQRTEQGDSAMYLCASSFDGGRYEQYFGPGTRLTVT.

This clonotype occurred many times. This chain uses TRBV5-1 with TRBJ1-2; TRBD1 aligns across 7 bases. V lost 0 bases and J lost 6; bases outside the gene matches: 5. Germline CDR1 and CDR2: SGHRS and YFSETQ. The CDR3 runs 14 residues. The CDR3 nucleotides are TGCGCCAGCAGCTTGGCGCAGGGGGGCGATGGCTACACCTTC. Its translation is CASSLAQGGDGYTF.

The rearrangement uses TRBV25-1 and TRBJ1-5; 8 positions match TRBD1. CDR1 MGHDK and CDR2 SYGVNS come from the germline V gene. V was pared by 2 bases and J by 6 bases, with 9 bases of the junction left unmatched. The CDR3 totals 16 residues. Here the CDR3 reads CASSEGRTGGSQPQHF. The CDR3 bases are TGTGCCAGCAGTGAAGGGCGAACAGGGGGTTCTCAGCCCCAGCATTTT.

This clonotype was observed at least ten times. This chain joins TRBV28 and TRBJ2-3, with 8 bases lining up with TRBD1. J gave up 6 bases and V 4 bases, and 18 bases lay outside the gene matches. Germline V gene lookup returns CDR1 MDHEN and CDR2 SYDVKM. The CDR3 spans 18 residues. The CDR3 bases are TGTGCCAGCAGTTCATACCTAAGACAGGGGCATGTAGTGGATACGCAGTATTTT. Its translation is CASSSYLRQGHVVDTQYF.

Many counts were recorded for this clonotype. The J gene is TRBJ2-4, the V gene TRBV7-9; D may be TRBD1 (5 bases). From germline, CDR1 is SEHNR and CDR2 FQNEAQ (reference sequence). The CDR3 length is 19 residues. The V and J ends lost 1 base and 0 bases respectively, with 19 bases between them. As DNA, the CDR3 is TGTGCCAGCAGCTTAGTTGCAAGTTGGGGCGAGGTAGCCAAAAACATTCAGTACTTC. The encoded protein is CASSLVASWGEVAKNIQYF.

V and J are TRBV2 and TRBJ1-2; the match to TRBD1 covers 7 bases. The CDR3 runs 14 residues. CDR1 SNHLY and CDR2 FYNNEI come from the germline V gene. The V and J ends lost 2 bases and 7 bases, in that order; junction bases with no gene match: 7. The CDR3 reads CASSESGDSFGYTF. The CDR3 bases are TGTGCCAGCAGTGAATCGGGGGACAGTTTTGGCTACACCTTC.

This clonotype was counted ten times or more. The V gene is TRBV28, the J gene TRBJ2-3, with unresolved D. The V gene's germline CDR1 is MDHEN and CDR2 SYDVKM. The length of the CDR3 is 16 residues. Trimming shortened V by 5 bases and J by 1 base, and 16 bases separated the two germline ends. The CDR3 nucleotides read TGTGCCAGCAGTCCCCCCCCCCGGCTCCGCACAGATACGCAGTATTTT. Amino acid sequence: CASSPPPRLRTDTQYF.

Notes on this clonotype: This could be a read error, since a much larger clone is one nucleotide away. The genes are TRBV27 and TRBJ2-7; TRBD1 matches 10 bases. V lost 4 bases to trimming and J lost 6 bases; unmatched junction nucleotides: 9. Germline values: CDR1 MNHEY, CDR2 SMNVEV (reference sequence). The CDR3 is 15 amino acids. CDR3 nucleotides: TGTGCCAGCAGTTCCCTCGGGACAGGGGACTGCGAGCAGTACTTC. This codes for CASSSLGTGDCEQYF.

There are a few counts of this clonotype. J is TRBJ2-1 and V is TRBV7-9, with D unclear. CDR3 length equals 14 residues. V dropped 3 bases and J dropped 6 bases, with 12 bases sitting between them. Germline V CDR1 and CDR2: SEHNR, FQNEAQ (reference sequence). CDR3 residues: CASSFFTLGNEQFF. The CDR3 DNA follows: TGTGCCAGCAGCTTCTTTACGTTAGGCAATGAGCAGTTCTTC.

This chain links TRBV7-9 with TRBJ2-7; possibly TRBD1 or TRBD2 for D (5 bases each). Per germline, CDR1 SEHNR and CDR2 FQNEAQ (reference sequence). The V gene lost 4 bases and the J gene lost 2 bases, with 12 bases spanning the gap. There are 14 residues in the CDR3. The CDR3 reads CASSSSGLPYEQYF. DNA of the CDR3: TGTGCCAGCAGCTCCTCGGGGCTCCCCTACGAGCAGTACTTC.

The table lists this clonotype with a few counts. The chain combines TRBV5-1 with TRBJ1-1; D not resolved. Trimming stripped 4 bases from V and 1 base from J, with 8 bases between. Germline V gene lookup returns CDR1 SGHRS and CDR2 YFSETQ. This CDR3 spans 13 amino acids. The CDR3 protein is CASSEQSNTEAFF. The CDR3 coding sequence is TGCGCCAGCAGCGAACAGTCGAACACTGAAGCTTTCTTT.

This clonotype occurred many times. The genes are TRBV29-1 and TRBJ2-7; 7 bases fit TRBD1. The CDR3 contains 13 residues. CDR1 is SQVTM, CDR2 ANQGSEA, per germline. The V and J ends lost 4 bases and 3 bases, in that order; junction bases with no gene match: 6. This CDR3 is CSVGDSRFYEQYF. The CDR3 DNA reads as TGCAGCGTTGGGGACAGCCGCTTCTACGAGCAGTACTTC.

There are a few counts of this clonotype. The chain joins TRBV20-1 to TRBJ2-5; D not resolved. The germline CDR1 and CDR2 sequences are DFQATT and SNEGSKA (reference sequence). CDR3 length: 13 residues. V gave up 0 bases and J gave up 0 bases, with 5 bases separating them. The CDR3 region has the DNA TGCAGTGCTAGAGATAGGAACCAAGAGACCCAGTACTTC. Translated, it gives CSARDRNQETQYF.

This clonotype was observed many times. J is TRBJ2-1 and V is TRBV7-9; no definite D call. The CDR3 runs to 11 residues. Germline CDR1 SEHNR, CDR2 FQNEAQ (reference sequence). V was shortened by 6 bases and J by 6 bases, with 6 bases between the two germline ends. The CDR3: CASSPSNEQFF. CDR3 DNA sequence: TGTGCCAGCAGTCCTAGCAATGAGCAGTTCTTC.

The chain joins TRBV20-1 to TRBJ2-7; D is uncertain. Trimming shortened V by 5 bases and J by 0 bases, and 26 bases separated the two germline ends. The CDR3 length is 18 residues. CDR1 and CDR2 (germline): DFQATT, SNEGSKA (reference sequence). The CDR3 protein is CSAEPTPTDEPYSYEQYF. The CDR3 DNA sequence: TGCAGTGCTGAGCCAACCCCGACTGACGAACCTTACTCCTACGAGCAGTACTTC.

V usage is TRBV20-1 and J usage is TRBJ2-4; TRBD2 agrees at 13 bases. The CDR3 contains 13 residues. The trim removed 4 bases at V and 9 bases at J, leaving 3 bases unmatched. The germline CDR1 and CDR2 sequences are DFQATT and SNEGSKA (reference sequence). CDR3 loop: CSATLAGGGIQYF. The CDR3 DNA reads as TGCAGTGCTACACTAGCGGGAGGGGGCATTCAGTACTTC.